A single T cell receptor (beta chain) is shown here with its context. Time point in this sample: peripheral blood 6 weeks after treatment start. Germline CDR1 MNHNS, CDR2 SASEGT. Trimming at V came to 7 bases and at J to 2 bases, leaving 4 bases not matched to a gene. CDR3 size: 14 residues. This specimen comes from a study of PD-L1 blockade in urothelial cancer. Across the whole study: Researchers looked at the blood 3 weeks (second dose) and 6 weeks after treatment began.

The data were produced by immunoSEQ multiplex PCR, yet TCRdb's version contains in-frame clones alone and is incomplete. The data contain around 48,000 clones, approximately 86% of them singletons. The chain is built from TRBV6-1 and TRBJ1-5; 8 positions agree with TRBD1. The clonotype comes from a man aged 55 to 70 with urothelial cancer. The specimen comprised PBMCs, sampled around atezolizumab (anti-PD-L1) treatment. CDR3 sequence (DNA): TGTGCCAGCACTTTGGGACAGGGCAATCAGCCCCAGCATTTT. Amino acids: CASTLGQGNQPQHF.